This TCR beta chain came from a study of T cells in Graves' hyperthyroidism and ophthalmopathy. About the research overall: Peripheral blood collection took place at initial diagnosis, before any treatment.

The sample of blood was obtained at first hyperthyroidism diagnosis (before any ophthalmopathy symptoms). Germline V gene sequence: CDR1 SGHRS, CDR2 YFSETQ. The CDR3 loop spans 16 amino acids. V shed 1 base and J 4 bases; nucleotides not matched to a gene: 6. RNA transcripts served as the template for amplifying TCR beta CDR3 regions. The HTBI primer set was used in a first-round RT-PCR of the TCR CDR3. TCRdb independently ran MiXCR on the multiplex PCR reads; one entry per CDR3 protein. In the table there are 350,000 to 450,000 distinct CDR3 sequences, about 18% of which are singletons. This sequence was found in a woman under 40 with Graves' hyperthyroidism that later progressed to Graves' ophthalmopathy. This chain connects TRBV5-1 to TRBJ2-2, with 8 bases aligning to TRBD2. The sequenced material came from blood. CDR3 nucleotide sequence: TGCGCCAGCAGCTTGCAGACCGGGGGGGGCACCGGGGAGCTGTTTTTT. Amino acid sequence: CASSLQTGGGTGELFF.